This record concerns one TCR beta chain sequence. This may come from a read error, since a much larger clone is one base off. TCRdb re-analysed the PCR reads in MiXCR, keeping a single row per CDR3 protein. The table shows under 12,000 distinct CDR3 sequences, with 50% to 60% occurring only once. Donors had localized lung adenocarcinoma, a non-small cell lung cancer. The data are from a study of CD4 and CD8 cells across lung adenocarcinoma regions. Per germline, CDR1 MNHEY and CDR2 SVGAGI. Deletions cut 2 bases from V and 1 base from J, with 5 bases between. This CDR3 region has 13 residues. The origin of this receptor is a male donor with lung adenocarcinoma. The CD4 and CD8 labels of this study may be unreliable. Sequencing was carried out using CD8+ T cells from the margin of a lung tumor. J is TRBJ1-1 and V is TRBV6-5; no reliable D call. The CDR3 DNA is TGTGCCAGCAGTTACGCGGGGAACACTGAAGCTTTCTTT. Translated: CASSYAGNTEAFF.